This is a list of T cell receptor beta chains from one sample in a study of blood T cell repertoires in COVID-19. The protocol was immunoSEQ multiplex PCR, while the TCRdb copy is restricted to in-frame clones and leaves out a portion. The data show some 700,000 clones, with about 87% seen just once and about 0.24% held by the top ten. The sample was peripheral blood. These receptor sequences come from a young woman with acute or convalescent COVID-19. The CDR3 runs from the conserved cysteine through the conserved F or W. The order of the fields is clone size, V gene, J gene, D gene, CDR3 DNA, CDR3 protein. The D gene is left open where the match is weak. Expanded clones get a size class; other rows say once, few or many, or leave the size out.

-	TRBV5-1	TRBJ1-1	-	TGCGCCAGCAGCCCCACGACAGTGACGAACACTGAAGCTTTCTTT	CASSPTTVTNTEAFF
-	TRBV2	TRBJ1-1	-	TGTGCCAGCCTAGGGGCCCTTCTAGAAGCTTTCTTT	CASLGALLEAFF
-	TRBV30	TRBJ2-3	-	TGTGCCTGGAGTCAATCAGATACGCAGTATTTT	CAWSQSDTQYF
-	TRBV20-1	TRBJ2-3	TRBD2	TGCAGTGCTAGTACAAGGGGGACTAGCGGCTTAGATACGCAGTATTTT	CSASTRGTSGLDTQYF
-	TRBV18	TRBJ1-3	TRBD1	TGTGCCAGCTCACCACTTGGGACAGGGAAAACCTCCTCTGGAAACACCATATATTTT	CASSPLGTGKTSSGNTIYF
-	TRBV2	TRBJ1-5	-	TGTGCCAGCAAACGAGGGGAACAGGGACGACAGCCCCAGCATTTT	CASKRGEQGRQPQHF
-	TRBV6-2/TRBV6-3	TRBJ1-1	TRBD1	TGTGCCAGCAGTTACTCTGAGGCAGGACAGGGGGTCTCTGAAGCTTTCTTT	CASSYSEAGQGVSEAFF
once	TRBV10-3	TRBJ1-2	-	TGTGCCATCAGTGACCTGGACAGTAACTATGGCTACACCTTC	CAISDLDSNYGYTF
-	TRBV7-9	TRBJ2-3	TRBD1	TGTGCCAGCAGTCATACGGGACAGGGGCCCACAGATACGCAGTATTTT	CASSHTGQGPTDTQYF
once	TRBV19	TRBJ1-1	-	TGTGCCAGTAGTATCATCCTAATCACGTTTTCGAACACTGAAGCTTTCTTT	CASSIILITFSNTEAFF
-	TRBV29-1	TRBJ2-5	-	TGCAGCGTTGTCCTCAGGGTGGAGACCCAGTACTTC	CSVVLRVETQYF
-	TRBV9	TRBJ2-3	TRBD2	TGTGCCAGCAGCCCAACGAGGACTAGCGGGGGGTCAGCAGATACGCAGTATTTT	CASSPTRTSGGSADTQYF
-	TRBV6-5	TRBJ1-2	TRBD1	TGTGCCAGCAGTTATAGGGGACAGGGGAATGGCTACACCTTC	CASSYRGQGNGYTF
-	TRBV7-9	TRBJ1-2	TRBD1	TGTGCCAGCAGCTCGGCAGGGGGCGATGGCTACACCTTC	CASSSAGGDGYTF
-	TRBV29-1	TRBJ1-1	-	TGCAGCGTTGAATCAGGGTTTGACACTGAAGCTTTCTTT	CSVESGFDTEAFF
-	TRBV7-2	TRBJ1-3	TRBD1	TGTGCCAGCAGCCCCCTGACAGGGGTTGGAAACACCATATATTTT	CASSPLTGVGNTIYF
-	TRBV5-8	TRBJ1-3	TRBD1	TGTGCCAGCAGCGCCAGGGGGAACTCTGGAAACACCATATATTTT	CASSARGNSGNTIYF
-	TRBV4-3	TRBJ2-7	TRBD1	TGCGCCAGCAGCCATAGGACAGGACCCTACGAGCAGTACTTC	CASSHRTGPYEQYF
-	TRBV28	TRBJ1-5	-	TGTGCCAGCAGGGGGAGTCAGCCCCAGCATTTT	CASRGSQPQHF
-	TRBV5-1	TRBJ2-2	-	TGCGCCAGCACCCCTCCAGGGAGGATGGACACCGGGGAGCTGTTTTTT	CASTPPGRMDTGELFF
-	TRBV27	TRBJ2-2	-	TGTGCCAGCACTCTTACCCCGGCCGGGGAGCTGTTTTTT	CASTLTPAGELFF
-	TRBV3-1/TRBV3-2	TRBJ1-6	-	TGTGCCAGCAGCCACGGGGGAGGGAACTATAATTCACCCCTCCACTTT	CASSHGGGNYNSPLHF
-	TRBV7-7	TRBJ1-1	-	TGTGCCAGCAGCGCTCGCGCGGTGTTTACTAGATTCTCTGAAGCTTTCTTT	CASSARAVFTRFSEAFF
-	TRBV4-3	TRBJ1-5	-	TGCGCCAGCAGCCAAGTGGGGGGTGGTCAGCCCCAGCATTTT	CASSQVGGGQPQHF
few	TRBV3-1/TRBV3-2	TRBJ1-6	TRBD1	TGTGCCAGCAGCCCGATGGGACAGGGGAATTCACCCCTCCACTTT	CASSPMGQGNSPLHF
-	TRBV7-8	TRBJ1-1	-	TGTGCCAGCAGCCCAAAGGGCGGGTCCCAAATGAACACTGAAGCTTTCTTT	CASSPKGGSQMNTEAFF